The rows below give T cell receptor beta chains drawn from one sample of a study of spatial heterogeneity in lung cancer. TCRdb recomputed calls from the 5' RACE reads with MiXCR, one row per CDR3 protein. The table has approximately 90,000 distinct CDR3 sequences, approximately 8.6% seen once. Sequencing used PBMCs, obtained at surgery. The receptors shown here come from a male donor with early-stage non-small cell lung cancer. Each CDR3 is given with its conserved first and last residue.

j_call v_call cdr3_aa
TRBJ2-7 TRBV5-1 CASSYSGQGPYEQYF
TRBJ2-1 TRBV20-1 CSTSLTRNEQFF
TRBJ2-7 TRBV29-1 CSAGGDRGLYEQYF
TRBJ2-3 TRBV5-1 CASSLGIGTDTQYF
TRBJ2-2 TRBV7-8 CASSFSSGRNTGELFF
TRBJ2-3 TRBV7-2 CASSWTGANTDTQYF
TRBJ2-3 TRBV20-1 CSAELAFKDTQYF
TRBJ2-3 TRBV20-1 CSAQGNADTQYF
TRBJ2-6 TRBV4-3 CASSQDSSAGGSGANVLTF
TRBJ1-2 TRBV7-2 CASSPGQHYGYTF
TRBJ2-3 TRBV20-1 CSAVDRADTQYF
TRBJ2-3 TRBV20-1 CSARTSLGTDTQYF
TRBJ2-3 TRBV20-1 CSKAGGGTDTQYF
TRBJ2-1 TRBV5-1 CASSNSGSSYNEQFF
TRBJ2-5 TRBV7-6 CASSLQGSETQYF
TRBJ2-4 TRBV6-1 CASRLRDLDQYF
TRBJ2-7 TRBV18 CASSLPGALEQYF
TRBJ1-6 TRBV7-6 CASSPTRQGSPLHF
TRBJ1-2 TRBV5-4 CASSLAKTGIWGYTF
TRBJ1-5 TRBV18 CASTDSLNQPQHF
TRBJ1-1 TRBV28 CASSFGPPFF
TRBJ2-3 TRBV5-1 CASSSGVDTQYF
TRBJ2-7 TRBV5-4 CASSLGPAGGYEQYF
TRBJ2-3 TRBV7-2 CASTLAPRGGQDTQYF
TRBJ2-3 TRBV4-2 CASSQVVVGQGFAQYF
TRBJ2-1 TRBV10-2 CASSEGVPSYNEQFF
TRBJ2-1 TRBV5-1 CASTLGQGSYNEQFF
TRBJ2-7 TRBV7-2 CASSQVAGGLYEQYF
TRBJ2-1 TRBV14 CASSKAFYNEQFF
TRBJ2-7 TRBV3-1 CASSQGRGYEQYF
TRBJ2-6 TRBV28 CASSGGPGANVLTF
TRBJ2-3 TRBV25-1 CAGGVCTDTQYF
TRBJ2-7 TRBV18 CASSPLSASGSTYEQYF
TRBJ2-7 TRBV5-1 CASSLAGRRPYEQYF
TRBJ2-7 TRBV4-2 CASSPSGQLSYEQYF
TRBJ1-1 TRBV20-1 CSAREGSGNTEAFF
TRBJ2-1 TRBV2 CASSGRLAVDNEQFF
TRBJ2-7 TRBV20-1 CSALGAPNLYEQYF
TRBJ2-7 TRBV28 CASSLLDYEQYF
TRBJ2-7 TRBV7-8 CASSPILADAYEQYF
TRBJ2-5 TRBV12-3/TRBV12-4 CASIPDYHGQETQYF
TRBJ1-1 TRBV7-9 CASSFPRGASHTEAFF
TRBJ1-1 TRBV7-2 CASSLGGPEAFF